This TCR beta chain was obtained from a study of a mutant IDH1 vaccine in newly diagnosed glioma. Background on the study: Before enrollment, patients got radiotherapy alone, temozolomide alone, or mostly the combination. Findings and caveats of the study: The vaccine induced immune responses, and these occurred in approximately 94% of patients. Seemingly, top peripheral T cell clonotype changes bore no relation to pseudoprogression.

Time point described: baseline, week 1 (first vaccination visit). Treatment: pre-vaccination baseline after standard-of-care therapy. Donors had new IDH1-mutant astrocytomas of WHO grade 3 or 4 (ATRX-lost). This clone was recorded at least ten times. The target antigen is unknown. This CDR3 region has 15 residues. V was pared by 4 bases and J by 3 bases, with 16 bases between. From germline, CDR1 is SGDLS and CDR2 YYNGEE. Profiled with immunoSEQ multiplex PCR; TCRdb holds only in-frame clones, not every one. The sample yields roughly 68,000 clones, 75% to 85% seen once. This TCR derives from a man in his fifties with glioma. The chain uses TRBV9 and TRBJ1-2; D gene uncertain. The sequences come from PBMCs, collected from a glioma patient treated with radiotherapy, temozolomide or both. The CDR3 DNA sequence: TGTGCCAGCAGCCCAGCAAGCCGATCGGACTATGGCTACACCTTC. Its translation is CASSPASRSDYGYTF.